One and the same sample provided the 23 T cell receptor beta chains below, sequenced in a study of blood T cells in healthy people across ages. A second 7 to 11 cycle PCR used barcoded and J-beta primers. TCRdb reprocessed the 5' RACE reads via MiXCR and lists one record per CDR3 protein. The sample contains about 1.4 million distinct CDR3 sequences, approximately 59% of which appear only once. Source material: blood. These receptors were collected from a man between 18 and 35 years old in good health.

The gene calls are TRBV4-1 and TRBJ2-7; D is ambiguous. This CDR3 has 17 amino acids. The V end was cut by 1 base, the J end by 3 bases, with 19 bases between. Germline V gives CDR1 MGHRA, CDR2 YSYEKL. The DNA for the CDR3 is TGCGCCAGCAGCCAAGCTGTCCCCGGTGGTTCCTTCTACGAGCAGTACTTC. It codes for CASSQAVPGGSFYEQYF.

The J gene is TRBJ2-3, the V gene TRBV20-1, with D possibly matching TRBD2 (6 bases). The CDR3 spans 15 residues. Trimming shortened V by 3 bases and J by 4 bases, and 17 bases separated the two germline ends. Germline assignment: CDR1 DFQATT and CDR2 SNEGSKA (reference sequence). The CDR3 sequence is CSARSPRVAADTQYF. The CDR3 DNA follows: TGCAGTGCTAGGTCCCCCCGGGTAGCGGCAGATACGCAGTATTTT.

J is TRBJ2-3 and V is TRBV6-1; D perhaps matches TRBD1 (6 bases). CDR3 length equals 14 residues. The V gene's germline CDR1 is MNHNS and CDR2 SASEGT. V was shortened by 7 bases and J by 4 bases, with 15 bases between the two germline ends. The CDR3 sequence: CASIWGRGPDTQYF. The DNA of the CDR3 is TGTGCCAGCATATGGGGCAGGGGTCCAGATACGCAGTATTTT.

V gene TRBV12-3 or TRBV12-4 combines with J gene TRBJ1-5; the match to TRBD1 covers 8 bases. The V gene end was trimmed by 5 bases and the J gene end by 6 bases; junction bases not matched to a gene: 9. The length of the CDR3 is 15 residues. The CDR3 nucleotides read TGTGCCAGCAGTCCCTTAACAGGGGGTGGTCAGCCCCAGCATTTT. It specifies CASSPLTGGGQPQHF.

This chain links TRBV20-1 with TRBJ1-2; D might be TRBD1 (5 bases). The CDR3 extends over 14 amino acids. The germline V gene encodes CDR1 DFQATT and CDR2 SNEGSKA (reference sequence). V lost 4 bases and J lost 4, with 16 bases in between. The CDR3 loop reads CSATYPGGIYGYTF. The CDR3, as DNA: TGCAGTGCTACGTACCCGGGGGGGATCTATGGCTACACCTTC.

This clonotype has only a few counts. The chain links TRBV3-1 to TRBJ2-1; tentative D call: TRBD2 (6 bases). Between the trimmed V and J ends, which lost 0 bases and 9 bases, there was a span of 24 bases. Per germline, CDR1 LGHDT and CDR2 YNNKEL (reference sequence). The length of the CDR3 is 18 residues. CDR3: CASSQDWDSGPQAGEQFF. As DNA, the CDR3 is TGTGCCAGCAGCCAAGATTGGGATAGCGGACCTCAGGCAGGTGAGCAGTTCTTC.

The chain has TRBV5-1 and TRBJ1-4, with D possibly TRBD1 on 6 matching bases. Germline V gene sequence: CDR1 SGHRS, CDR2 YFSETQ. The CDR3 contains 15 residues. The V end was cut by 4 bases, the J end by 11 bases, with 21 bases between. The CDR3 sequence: CASSPPGLRGIKLFF. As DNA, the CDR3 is TGCGCCAGCAGCCCCCCGGGCCTTAGGGGGATCAAACTGTTTTTT.

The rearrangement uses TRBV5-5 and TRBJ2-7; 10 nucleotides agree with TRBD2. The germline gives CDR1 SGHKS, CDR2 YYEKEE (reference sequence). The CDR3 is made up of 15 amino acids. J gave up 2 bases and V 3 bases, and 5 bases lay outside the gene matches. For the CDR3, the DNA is TGTGCCAGCAGCTCTAGCGGGAGTCCTCCCTACGAGCAGTACTTC. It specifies CASSSSGSPPYEQYF.

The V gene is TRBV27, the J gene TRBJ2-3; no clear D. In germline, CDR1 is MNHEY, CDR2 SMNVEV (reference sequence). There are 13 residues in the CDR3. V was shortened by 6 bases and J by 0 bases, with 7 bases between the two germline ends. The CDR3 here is CASRGFSTDTQYF. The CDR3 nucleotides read TGTGCCAGCAGGGGGTTTAGCACAGATACGCAGTATTTT.

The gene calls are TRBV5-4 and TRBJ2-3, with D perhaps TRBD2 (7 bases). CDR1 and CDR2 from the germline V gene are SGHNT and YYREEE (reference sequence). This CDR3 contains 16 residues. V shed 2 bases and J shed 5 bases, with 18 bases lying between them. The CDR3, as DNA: TGTGCCAGCAGCTTTGATGCGGGGGCTACGATAGATACGCAGTATTTT. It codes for CASSFDAGATIDTQYF. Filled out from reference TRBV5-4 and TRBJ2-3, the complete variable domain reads ETGVTQSPTHLIKTRGQQVTLRCSSQSGHNTVSWYQQALGQGPQFIFQYYREEENGRGNFPPRFSGLQFPNYSSELNVNALELDDSALYLCASSFDAGATIDTQYFGPGTRLTVL.

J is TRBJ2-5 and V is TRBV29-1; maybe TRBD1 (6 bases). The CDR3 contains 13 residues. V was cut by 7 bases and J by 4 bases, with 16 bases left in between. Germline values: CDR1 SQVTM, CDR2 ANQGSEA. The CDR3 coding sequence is TGCAGCGGATCACAGGGTCCAAGAGAGACCCAGTACTTC. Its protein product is CSGSQGPRETQYF.

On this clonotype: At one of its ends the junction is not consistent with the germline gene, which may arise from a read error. CDR3 residues: CVSSRQSTYEQYF. For the CDR3, the DNA is TGTGTCAGCAGCCGACAGAGTACCTACGAGCAGTACTTC. The chain combines TRBV6-5 with TRBJ2-7; a weak D match, TRBD1 (5 bases). Looked up from germline, CDR1 is MNHEY and CDR2 is SVGAGI. The CDR3 is made up of 13 amino acids.

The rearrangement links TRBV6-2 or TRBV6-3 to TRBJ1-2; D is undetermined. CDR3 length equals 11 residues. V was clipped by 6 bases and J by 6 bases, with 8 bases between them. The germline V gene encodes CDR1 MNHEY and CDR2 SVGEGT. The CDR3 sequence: CASRDVDGYTF. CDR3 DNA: TGTGCCAGCAGGGACGTGGATGGCTACACCTTC.

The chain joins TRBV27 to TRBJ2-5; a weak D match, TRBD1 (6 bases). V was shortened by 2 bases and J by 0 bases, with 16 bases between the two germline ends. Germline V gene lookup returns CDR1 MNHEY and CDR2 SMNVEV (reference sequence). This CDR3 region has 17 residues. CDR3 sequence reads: CASSLLRQGWDQETQYF. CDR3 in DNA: TGTGCCAGCAGTTTACTTCGTCAGGGGTGGGACCAAGAGACCCAGTACTTC.

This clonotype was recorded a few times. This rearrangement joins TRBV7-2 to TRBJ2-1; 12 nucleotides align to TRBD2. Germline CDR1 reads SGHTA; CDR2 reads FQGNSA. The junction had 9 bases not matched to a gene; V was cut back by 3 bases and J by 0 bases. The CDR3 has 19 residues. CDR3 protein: CASSFTLAGGGSSYNEQFF. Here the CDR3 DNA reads TGTGCCAGCAGCTTTACACTAGCGGGGGGCGGTAGCTCCTACAATGAGCAGTTCTTC.

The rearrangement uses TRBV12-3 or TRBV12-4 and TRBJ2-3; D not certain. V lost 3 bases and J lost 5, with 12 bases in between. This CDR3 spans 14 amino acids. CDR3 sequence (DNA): TGTGCCAGCAGTTTGTCTAGGGTTCTAGATACGCAGTATTTT. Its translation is CASSLSRVLDTQYF.

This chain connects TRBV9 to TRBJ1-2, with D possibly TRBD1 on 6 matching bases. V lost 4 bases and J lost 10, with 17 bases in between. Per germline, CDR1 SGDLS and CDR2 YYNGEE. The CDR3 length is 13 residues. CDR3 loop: CASSTNLGHFYTF. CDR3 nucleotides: TGTGCCAGCAGCACAAACCTGGGACACTTCTACACCTTC.

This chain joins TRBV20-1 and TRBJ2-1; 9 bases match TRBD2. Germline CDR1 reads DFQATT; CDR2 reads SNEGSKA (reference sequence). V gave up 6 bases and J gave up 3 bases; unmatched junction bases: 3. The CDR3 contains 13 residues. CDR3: CSATTSGYNEQFF. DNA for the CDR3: TGCAGTGCGACGACTAGCGGCTACAATGAGCAGTTCTTC.

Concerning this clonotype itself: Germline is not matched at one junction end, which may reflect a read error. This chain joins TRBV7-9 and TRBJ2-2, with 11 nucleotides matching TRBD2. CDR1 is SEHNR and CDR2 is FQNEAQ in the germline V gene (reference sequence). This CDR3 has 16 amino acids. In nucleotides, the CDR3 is TGTGCCAGCATCTTAGCGGGAGGGCTCAACACCGGGGAGCTGTTTTTT. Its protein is CASILAGGLNTGELFF.

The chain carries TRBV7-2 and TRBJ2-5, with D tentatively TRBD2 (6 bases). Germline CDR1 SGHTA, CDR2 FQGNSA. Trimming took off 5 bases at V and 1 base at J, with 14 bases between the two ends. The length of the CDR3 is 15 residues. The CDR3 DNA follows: TGTGCCAGCAGCCCAGCTCTAGCGTTCCAAGAGACCCAGTACTTC. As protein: CASSPALAFQETQYF.

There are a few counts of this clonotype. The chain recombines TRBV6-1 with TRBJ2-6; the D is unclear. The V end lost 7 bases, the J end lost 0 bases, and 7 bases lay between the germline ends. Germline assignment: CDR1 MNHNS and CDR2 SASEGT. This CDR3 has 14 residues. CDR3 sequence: CASKRDSGANVLTF. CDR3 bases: TGTGCCAGCAAAAGGGACTCTGGGGCCAACGTCCTGACTTTC.

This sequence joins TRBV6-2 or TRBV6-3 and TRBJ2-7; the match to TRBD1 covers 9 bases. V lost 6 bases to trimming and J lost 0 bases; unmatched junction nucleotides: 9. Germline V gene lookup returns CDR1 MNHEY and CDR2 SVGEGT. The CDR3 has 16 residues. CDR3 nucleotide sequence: TGTGCCAGCAGGAGGGGACAGGGCCGGAGCTCCTACGAGCAGTACTTC. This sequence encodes CASRRGQGRSSYEQYF.

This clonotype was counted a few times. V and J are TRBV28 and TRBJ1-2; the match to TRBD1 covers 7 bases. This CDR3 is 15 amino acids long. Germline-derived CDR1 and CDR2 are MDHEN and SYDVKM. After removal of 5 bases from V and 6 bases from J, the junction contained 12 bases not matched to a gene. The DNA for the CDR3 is TGTGCCAGCAGTATTCAGGGGGGTAGGGCCAATGGCTACACCTTC. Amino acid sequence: CASSIQGGRANGYTF.